This T cell receptor (beta chain) was found in a study of graft-versus-host responses after intestinal transplantation. Overall study: Recipients had transplants, and these were multivisceral, liver-intestinal, or isolated intestinal. The recipients all started with anti-thymocyte globulin induction and then took tacrolimus and steroids for 3 to 4 years.

Clones were sequenced by immunoSEQ multiplex PCR, and TCRdb holds only the in-frame ones, with some missing. The sample consists of 60,000 to 75,000 clones, approximately 88% of them appearing once. A note on this clone: Its specificity is not known.

Regarding the study as a whole: Recipient marrow harbored GvH clones, some of which surfaced first in ileum or blood.

This CDR3 is 16 amino acids long. Germline values: CDR1 MNHEY, CDR2 SMNVEV (reference sequence). The junction had 9 bases not matched to a gene; V was cut back by 3 bases and J by 7 bases. Processing of graft tissue released intraepithelial and lamina propria lymphocytes. The TCR was taken from a human patient who received an intestinal transplant, so some T cells may come from the graft donor. The genes are TRBV27 and TRBJ1-6; 7 nucleotides align to TRBD1. The sample in question was ileum tissue, obtained more than 350 days after transplant. CDR3 residues: CASSFLGRGGNSPLHF. For the CDR3, the DNA is TGTGCCAGCAGTTTCCTTGGTCGAGGGGGCAATTCACCCCTCCACTTT.